These 17 T cell receptor beta chains share one sample of origin, sequenced in a study of human T cells and chemical hapten exposure. One entry per CDR3 protein results from TCRdb running MiXCR on the RACE reads. Here the sample spans 75,000 to 90,000 distinct CDR3 sequences, about a tenth being singletons. Time point specified: patch test 3, about 24 weeks after DPC sensitization. The treatment is: therapeutic diphenylcyclopropenone sensitization with weekly scalp DPC. This specimen consisted of whole blood, obtained in connection with sensitization to the hapten diphenylcyclopropenone (DPC). These receptors were obtained from a woman between 50 and 59 years old with alopecia areata. Some clones in this sample may be carry-over from other donors' samples.

The sample holds many counts of this clonotype. The V gene is TRBV29-1, the J gene TRBJ1-6; 10 bases are a match to TRBD1. Germline V gene data show CDR1 as SQVTM and CDR2 as ANQGSEA. Trimming took 7 bases from V and 8 from J; bases not matched to a gene: 5. The CDR3 spans 13 residues. The CDR3 DNA follows: TGCAGCGCTAGGACAGGGGGGGATTCACCCCTCCACTTT. Protein: CSARTGGDSPLHF.

This clonotype was seen repeatedly, ten times or more. The chain is built from TRBV12-5 and TRBJ2-1; D may be TRBD1 (6 bases). Germline V gene sequence: CDR1 LGHNT, CDR2 FRNRAP. CDR3 length equals 15 residues. Deletions cut 2 bases from V and 4 bases from J, with 12 bases between. DNA of the CDR3: TGTGCTAGTGGTTTGTCCTTAACAGGGTACAATGAGCAGTTCTTC. Translation: CASGLSLTGYNEQFF. The full variable domain, with the rest looked up from reference TRBV12-5 and TRBJ2-1, is DARVTQTPRHKVTEMGQEVTMRCQPILGHNTVFWYRQTMMQGLELLAYFRNRAPLDDSGMPKDRFSAEMPDATLATLKIQPSEPRDSAVYFCASGLSLTGYNEQFFGPGTRLTVL.

Many counts were recorded for this clonotype. V usage is TRBV2 and J usage is TRBJ1-5; D gene ambiguous. The V gene lost 4 bases and the J gene lost 0 bases, with 10 bases spanning the gap. CDR1 SNHLY and CDR2 FYNNEI come from the germline V gene. This CDR3 is 15 amino acids long. The CDR3, as DNA: TGTGCCAGCAGTGGGGCCCAACCTAGCAATCAGCCCCAGCATTTT. It yields the protein CASSGAQPSNQPQHF.

This chain connects TRBV6-2 or TRBV6-3 to TRBJ2-3; 10 bases agree with TRBD2. Germline lookup yields CDR1 MNHEY and CDR2 SVGEGT. V gave up 6 bases and J gave up 4 bases; unmatched junction bases: 4. The CDR3 spans 14 residues. This chain's CDR3 is CASRASGSPDTQYF. CDR3 coding DNA: TGTGCCAGCAGGGCTAGCGGGAGCCCAGATACGCAGTATTTT.

The chain is built from TRBV20-1 and TRBJ2-7, with D possibly being TRBD1 or TRBD2 (5 bases each). V was pared by 1 base and J by 6 bases, with 19 bases between. The CDR3 consists of 15 residues. Germline CDR1 DFQATT, CDR2 SNEGSKA (reference sequence). In nucleotides, the CDR3 is TGCAGTGCTAGAGTGATGGCTGGGACCGCTCGCGAGCAGTACTTC. It yields the protein CSARVMAGTAREQYF.

This clonotype was counted ten times or more. The chain employs TRBV28 and TRBJ2-1; 10 bases match TRBD2. Germline CDR1 MDHEN, CDR2 SYDVKM. V shed 4 bases, J shed 6 bases, and the junction held 9 bases outside the gene matches. The CDR3 is 16 amino acids. CDR3 protein: CASSSAASGSRNEQFF. The CDR3 nucleotides read TGTGCCAGCAGTTCTGCGGCTAGCGGGAGCCGCAATGAGCAGTTCTTC. The whole variable domain, remainder taken from reference TRBV28 and TRBJ2-1, is DVKVTQSSRYLVKRTGEKVFLECVQDMDHENMFWYRQDPGLGLRLIYFSYDVKMKEKGDIPEGYSVSREKKERFSLILESASTNQTSMYLCASSSAASGSRNEQFFGPGTRLTVL.

The chain couples TRBV28 to TRBJ2-7; possible D gene TRBD1, 5 bases. V lost 3 bases and J 0 bases, leaving 9 bases between the germline ends. The CDR3 totals 14 residues. Per germline, CDR1 MDHEN and CDR2 SYDVKM. Here the CDR3 reads CASSFIDSSYEQYF. The CDR3 DNA is TGTGCCAGCAGTTTCATCGACAGCTCCTACGAGCAGTACTTC.

This clonotype showed up just a few times. The chain uses TRBV6-2 or TRBV6-3 and TRBJ2-5; D is perhaps TRBD2 (5 bases). The length of the CDR3 is 13 residues. Germline V gene lookup returns CDR1 MNHEY and CDR2 SVGEGT. Trimming took 6 bases from V and 2 from J, leaving 10 bases between them. CDR3 amino acids: CASRTSEQETQYF. The CDR3 region has the DNA TGTGCCAGCAGAACTAGTGAACAAGAGACCCAGTACTTC.

Worth noting for this clonotype: With a much larger clone just one base away, this may be a read error. The conserved phenylalanine or tryptophan normally closing the CDR3 is absent here, so this likely arose from a read error. This rearrangement joins TRBV5-1 to TRBJ1-1, with D tentatively TRBD1 (5 bases). The CDR3 extends over 15 amino acids. The V gene lost 3 bases and the J gene lost 5 bases, with 17 bases spanning the gap. From germline, CDR1 is SGHRS and CDR2 YFSETQ. The DNA of the CDR3 is TGCGCCAGCAGCTGGGCCGGGACGGAGGTGACTGAAGCTTTCCTT. This encodes CASSWAGTEVTEAFL.

Note on this clonotype: This clone may be a read error of a much larger clone one base away. This chain joins TRBV9 and TRBJ1-1; D gene uncertain. The CDR3 has 15 residues. Trimming took 5 bases from V and 2 from J, leaving 16 bases between them. From germline, CDR1 is SGDLS and CDR2 YYNGEE. CDR3 region: CASSVSWSGNTEAFF. CDR3 bases: TGTGCCAGCAGTGTCTCTTGGTCAGGAAACACTGAAGCTTTCTTT.

This clonotype was detected many times. The chain employs TRBV7-9 and TRBJ1-1, with D perhaps TRBD1 (6 bases). V lost 5 bases and J 0 bases, leaving 10 bases between the germline ends. The CDR3 is made up of 14 amino acids. Germline CDR1 and CDR2: SEHNR and FQNEAQ (reference sequence). The CDR3 loop is CASSQRQVNTEAFF. The CDR3 bases are TGTGCCAGCAGCCAGAGACAGGTGAACACTGAAGCTTTCTTT.

This clonotype occurred many times. V is TRBV3-1 and J is TRBJ2-5, with 9 bases fitting TRBD2. Trimming cost V 4 bases and J 1 base; bases outside gene matches: 1. This CDR3 is built from 14 residues. The V gene's germline CDR1 is LGHDT and CDR2 YNNKEL (reference sequence). CDR3 sequence: CASSRTSVQETQYF. CDR3 DNA: TGTGCCAGCAGCCGGACTAGCGTCCAAGAGACCCAGTACTTC.

This clonotype was seen only a few times. DNA for the CDR3: TGCGCCAGCAGCTTGGTGCGGGATATATTGGTAGATACGCAGTATTTT. The encoded protein is CASSLVRDILVDTQYF. This rearrangement joins TRBV5-1 to TRBJ2-3; weak D call: TRBD2 (6 bases). The V gene's germline CDR1 is SGHRS and CDR2 YFSETQ. V lost 0 bases, J lost 5 bases, and 16 bases lay in between. CDR3 length: 16 amino acids.

This clonotype was found a few times. The rearrangement links TRBV19 to TRBJ2-6, with D unclear. This CDR3 comprises 13 residues. CDR1 is LNHDA and CDR2 is SQIVND in the germline V gene (reference sequence). Trimming removed 8 bases at V and 2 bases at J, with 7 bases between. In DNA form, the CDR3 reads TGTGCCAGTGAGATAGCTGGGGCCAACGTCCTGACTTTC. Encoded protein: CASEIAGANVLTF. The full variable domain, completed using reference TRBV19 and TRBJ2-6, is DGGITQSPKYLFRKEGQNVTLSCEQNLNHDAMYWYRQDPGQGLRLIYYSQIVNDFQKGDIAEGYSVSREKKESFPLTVTSAQKNPTAFYLCASEIAGANVLTFGAGSRLTVL.

This clonotype was counted ten times or more. The V call is TRBV11-2, the J call TRBJ2-7; TRBD2 agrees at 12 bases. Germline assignment: CDR1 SGHAT and CDR2 FQNNGV. CDR3 length: 16 amino acids. Trimming cost V 3 bases and J 3 bases; bases outside gene matches: 6. This CDR3 is CASSFTTSGGRYEQYF. The CDR3 bases are TGTGCCAGCAGCTTCACGACTAGCGGGGGCCGCTACGAGCAGTACTTC.

The genes are TRBV6-6 and TRBJ2-5; no definite D call. Germline assignment: CDR1 MNHNY and CDR2 SVGAGI (reference sequence). The length of the CDR3 is 11 residues. Deletions cut 6 bases from V and 7 bases from J, with 9 bases between. CDR3 sequence reads: CASSPIGTQYF. The CDR3, as DNA: TGTGCCAGCAGCCCCATCGGGACCCAGTACTTC.

A few counts support this clonotype. This chain uses TRBV20-1 with TRBJ2-1; TRBD2 aligns across 10 bases. Germline V gene lookup returns CDR1 DFQATT and CDR2 SNEGSKA (reference sequence). With 6 bases clipped from V and 8 bases from J, the junction kept 13 bases outside the gene matches. The CDR3 totals 15 residues. The CDR3 loop reads CSATGHLAGVDEQFF. In nucleotides, the CDR3 is TGCAGTGCAACCGGTCATCTAGCGGGAGTGGATGAGCAGTTCTTC.